This T cell receptor beta chain was found in a study of T cell responses to AZD1222 COVID-19 vaccine. TCRdb's table, derived via immunoSEQ multiplex PCR, lists solely in-frame clones and lacks some. The table lists approximately 150,000 clones, roughly nine tenths of them singletons. Germline CDR1 reads SGHNT; CDR2 reads YENEEA. V dropped 1 base and J dropped 2; count of bases not matched to a gene: 7. CDR3 length equals 18 residues. The chain couples TRBV11-3 to TRBJ2-7, with 14 bases lining up with TRBD2. This sample comprised peripheral blood, obtained 28 days after the second AZD1222 dose. This clonotype was sampled from an adult who received the AZD1222 COVID-19 vaccine. The CDR3 loop is CASSLGLRLAGGPYEQYF. Written as DNA, the CDR3 is TGTGCCAGCAGCTTAGGGTTGAGACTAGCGGGAGGGCCCTACGAGCAGTACTTC.